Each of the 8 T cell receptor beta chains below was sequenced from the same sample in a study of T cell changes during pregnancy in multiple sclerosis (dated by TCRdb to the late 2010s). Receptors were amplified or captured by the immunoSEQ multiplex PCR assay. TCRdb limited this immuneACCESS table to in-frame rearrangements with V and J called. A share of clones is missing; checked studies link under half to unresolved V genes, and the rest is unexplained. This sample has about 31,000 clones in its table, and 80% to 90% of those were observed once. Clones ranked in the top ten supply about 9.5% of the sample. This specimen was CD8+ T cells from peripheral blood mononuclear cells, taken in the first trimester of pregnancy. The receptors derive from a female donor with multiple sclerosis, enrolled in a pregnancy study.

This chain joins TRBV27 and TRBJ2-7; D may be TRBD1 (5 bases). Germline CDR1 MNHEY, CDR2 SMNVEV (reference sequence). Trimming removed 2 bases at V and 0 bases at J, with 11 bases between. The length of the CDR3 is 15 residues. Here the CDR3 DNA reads TGTGCCAGCAGTTTAGCAGGGCCCAGCTCCTACGAGCAGTACTTC. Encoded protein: CASSLAGPSSYEQYF.

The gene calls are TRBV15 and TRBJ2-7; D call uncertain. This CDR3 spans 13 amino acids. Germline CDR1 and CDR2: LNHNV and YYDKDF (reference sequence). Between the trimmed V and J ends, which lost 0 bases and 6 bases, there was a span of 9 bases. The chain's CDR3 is CATSRESRTEQYF. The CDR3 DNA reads TGTGCCACCAGCAGAGAATCTAGAACCGAGCAGTACTTC.

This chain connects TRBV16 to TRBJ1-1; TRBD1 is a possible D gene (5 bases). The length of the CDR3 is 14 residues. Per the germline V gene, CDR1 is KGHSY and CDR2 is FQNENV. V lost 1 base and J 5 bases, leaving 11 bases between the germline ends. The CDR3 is CASSQWQEGTEAFF. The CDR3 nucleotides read TGTGCCAGCAGCCAATGGCAGGAGGGGACTGAAGCTTTCTTT.

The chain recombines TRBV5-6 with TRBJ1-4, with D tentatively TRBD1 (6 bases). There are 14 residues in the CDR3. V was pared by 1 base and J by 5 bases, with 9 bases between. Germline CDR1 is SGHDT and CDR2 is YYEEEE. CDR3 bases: TGTGCCAGCAGCTTGTGGGACACGAATGAAAAACTGTTTTTT. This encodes CASSLWDTNEKLFF.

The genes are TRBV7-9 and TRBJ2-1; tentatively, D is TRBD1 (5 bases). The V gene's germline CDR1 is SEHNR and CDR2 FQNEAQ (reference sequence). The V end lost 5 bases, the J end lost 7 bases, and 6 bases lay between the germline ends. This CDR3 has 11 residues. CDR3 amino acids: CASSQGNEQFF. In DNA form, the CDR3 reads TGTGCCAGCAGCCAGGGTAATGAGCAGTTCTTC.

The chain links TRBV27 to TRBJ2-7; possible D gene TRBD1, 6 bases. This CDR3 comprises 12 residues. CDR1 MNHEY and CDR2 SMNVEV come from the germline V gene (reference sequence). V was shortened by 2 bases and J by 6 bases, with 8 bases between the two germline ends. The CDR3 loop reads CASSLLGGEQYF. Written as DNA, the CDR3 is TGTGCCAGCAGTTTACTAGGGGGCGAGCAGTACTTC.

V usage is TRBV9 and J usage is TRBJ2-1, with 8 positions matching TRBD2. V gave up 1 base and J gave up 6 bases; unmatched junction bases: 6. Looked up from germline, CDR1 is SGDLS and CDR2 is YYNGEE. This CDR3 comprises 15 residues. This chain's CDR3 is CASSVSGSGGNEQFF. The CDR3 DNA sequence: TGTGCCAGCAGCGTAAGCGGGAGTGGGGGCAATGAGCAGTTCTTC.

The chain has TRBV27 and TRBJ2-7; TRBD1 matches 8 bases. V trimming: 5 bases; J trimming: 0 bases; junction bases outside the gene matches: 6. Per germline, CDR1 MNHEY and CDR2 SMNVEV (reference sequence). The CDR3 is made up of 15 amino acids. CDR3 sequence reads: CASSPDRANSYEQYF. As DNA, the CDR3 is TGTGCCAGCAGTCCGGACAGGGCAAACTCCTACGAGCAGTACTTC.